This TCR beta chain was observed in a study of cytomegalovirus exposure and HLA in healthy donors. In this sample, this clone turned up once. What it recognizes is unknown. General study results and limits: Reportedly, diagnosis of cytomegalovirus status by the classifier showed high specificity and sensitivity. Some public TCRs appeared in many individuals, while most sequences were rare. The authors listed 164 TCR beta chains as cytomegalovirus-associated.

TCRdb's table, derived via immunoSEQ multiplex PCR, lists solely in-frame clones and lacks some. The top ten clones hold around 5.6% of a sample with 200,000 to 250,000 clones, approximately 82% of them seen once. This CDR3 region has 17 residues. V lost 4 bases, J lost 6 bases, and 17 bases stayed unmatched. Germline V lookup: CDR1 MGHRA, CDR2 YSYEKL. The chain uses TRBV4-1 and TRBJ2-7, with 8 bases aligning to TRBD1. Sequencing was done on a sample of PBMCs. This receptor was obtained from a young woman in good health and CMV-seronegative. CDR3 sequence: CASSLRTGRNRGAEQYF. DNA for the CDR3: TGCGCCAGCAGCCTTAGGACAGGGAGAAACAGGGGGGCCGAGCAGTACTTC.